A selection of T cell receptor beta chains follows, all from one sample in a study of T cells in localized non-small cell lung cancer. Libraries were prepared by immunoSEQ multiplex PCR; TCRdb keeps only in-frame clonotypes and omits some of them. The table includes 7,000 to 8,500 clones, roughly three fifths detected once. The sequencing used lymph node tissue, collected before any cancer treatment. All receptors come from a male donor at least 60 years old with stage I squamous cell lung carcinoma. Each CDR3 is given with its conserved first and last residue.

cdr3_length v_call cdr3_aa
16 TRBV11-3 CASSPRGVAGGGEQYF
14 TRBV10-2 CASSGGGIGVEAFF
13 TRBV27 CASRPRLAGEEFF
14 TRBV6-7 CASSPPLGVEKLFF
14 TRBV6-8 CAIRGTGPEETQYF
16 TRBV28 CASSPRGGDSNQPQHF
15 TRBV5-1 CASSPGQGAHYGYTF
15 TRBV18 CASSPAGSTNEKLFF
11 TRBV19 CASSIYQTQYF
13 TRBV28 CASSLGGLYGYTF
15 TRBV19 CASSPGTGKGETQYF
17 TRBV5-1 CASSSGQLVSGANVLTF
12 TRBV6-8 CASSVHSYEQYF
13 TRBV19 CATQGWGEYEQYF
14 TRBV18 CASSPGTGNEKLFF
15 TRBV5-1 CASSPTGTSNTEAFF
13 TRBV9 CASSSIGSYEQYF
16 TRBV11-3 CASSLGQGANTGELFF
14 TRBV5-8 CASSSAGGQETQYF
15 TRBV9 CASSAGHSGANVLTF
16 TRBV23-1 CASSQSVRGGNQPQHF
17 TRBV15 CATSSAGGGLGGNTIYF
15 TRBV28 CASSLLAGGPHEQFF
14 TRBV9 CASSVFDSTSGAFF
16 TRBV4-1 CASSLILGAHSNEQFF
13 TRBV18 CASSPPGSSEAFF
14 TRBV10-2 CASSVEGGVHEQYF
13 TRBV29-1 CSVEPSGLGEQFF
17 TRBV11-3 CASSPLGLAGYYNEQFF
14 TRBV11-3 CASSPPSGANVLTF
13 TRBV6-8 CASSALVTGLAFF
14 TRBV9 CASSVAGETYEQYF
13 TRBV9 CASTSGVTTEAFF
15 TRBV11-3 CASSLRQGIGETQYF
15 TRBV19 CASRPGLAAGGTQYF
17 TRBV4-1 CASSQDRQGAQDYGYTF
14 TRBV19 CASSEGRFGNTIYF
14 TRBV11-3 CASSFGPVRDTQYF
15 TRBV6-8 CASSYSSGSGDTQYF
14 TRBV28 CASSLFGRGNTIYF
12 TRBV30 CAWIGVVGEAFF